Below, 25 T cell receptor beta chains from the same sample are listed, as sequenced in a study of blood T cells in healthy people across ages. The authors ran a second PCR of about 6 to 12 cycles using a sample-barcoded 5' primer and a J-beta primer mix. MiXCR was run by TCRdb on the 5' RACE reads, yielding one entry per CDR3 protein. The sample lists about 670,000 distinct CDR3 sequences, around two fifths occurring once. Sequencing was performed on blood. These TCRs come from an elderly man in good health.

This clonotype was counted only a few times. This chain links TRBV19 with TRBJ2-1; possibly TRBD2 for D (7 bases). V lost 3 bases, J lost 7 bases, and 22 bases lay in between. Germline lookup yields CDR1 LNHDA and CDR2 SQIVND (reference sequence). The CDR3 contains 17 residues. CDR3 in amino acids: CASSIGTGGLSVNEQFF. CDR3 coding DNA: TGTGCCAGTAGTATTGGAACGGGGGGCCTTTCTGTTAATGAGCAGTTCTTC.

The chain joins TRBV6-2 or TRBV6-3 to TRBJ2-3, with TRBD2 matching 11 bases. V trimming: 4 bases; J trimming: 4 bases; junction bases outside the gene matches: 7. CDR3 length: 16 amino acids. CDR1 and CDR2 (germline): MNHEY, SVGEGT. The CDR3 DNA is TGTGCCAGCAGTTCGACTAGCGGGGAGAGACCAGATACGCAGTATTTT. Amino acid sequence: CASSSTSGERPDTQYF.

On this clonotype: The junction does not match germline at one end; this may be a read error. The CDR3 sequence: CASSQDLGLAVYKEQFF. DNA for the CDR3: TGCGCCAGCAGCCAAGATCTTGGACTAGCGGTTTACAAGGAGCAGTTCTTC. V usage is TRBV4-3 and J usage is TRBJ2-1; 10 positions agree with TRBD2. Looked up from germline, CDR1 is LGHNA and CDR2 is YSLEER. This CDR3 is built from 17 residues.

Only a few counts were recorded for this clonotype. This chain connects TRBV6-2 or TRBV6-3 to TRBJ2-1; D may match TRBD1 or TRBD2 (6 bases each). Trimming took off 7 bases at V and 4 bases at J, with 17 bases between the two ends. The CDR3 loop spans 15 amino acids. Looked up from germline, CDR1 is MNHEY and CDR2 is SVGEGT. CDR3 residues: CASIHLGGLYNEQFF. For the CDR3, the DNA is TGTGCCAGCATCCACCTCGGGGGCCTTTACAATGAGCAGTTCTTC.

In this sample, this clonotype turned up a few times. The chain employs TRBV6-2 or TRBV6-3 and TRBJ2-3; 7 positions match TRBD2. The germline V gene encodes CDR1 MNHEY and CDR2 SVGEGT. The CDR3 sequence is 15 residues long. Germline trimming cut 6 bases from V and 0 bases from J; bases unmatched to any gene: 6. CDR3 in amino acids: CASRKLALSTDTQYF. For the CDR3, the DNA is TGTGCCAGCAGGAAACTAGCGCTGAGCACAGATACGCAGTATTTT.

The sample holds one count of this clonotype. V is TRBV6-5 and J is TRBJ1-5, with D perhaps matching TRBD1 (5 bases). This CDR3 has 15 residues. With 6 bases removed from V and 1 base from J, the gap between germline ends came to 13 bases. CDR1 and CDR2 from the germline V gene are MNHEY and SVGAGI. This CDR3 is CASSAQVGSNQPQHF. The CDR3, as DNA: TGTGCCAGCAGCGCACAGGTGGGAAGCAATCAGCCCCAGCATTTT.

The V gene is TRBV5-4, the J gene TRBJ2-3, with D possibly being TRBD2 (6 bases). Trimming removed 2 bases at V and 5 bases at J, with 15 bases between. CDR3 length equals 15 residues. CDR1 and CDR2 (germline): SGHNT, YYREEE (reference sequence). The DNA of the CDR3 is TGTGCCAGCAGCTTAACAGGACTAACTGAAGATACGCAGTATTTT. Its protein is CASSLTGLTEDTQYF.

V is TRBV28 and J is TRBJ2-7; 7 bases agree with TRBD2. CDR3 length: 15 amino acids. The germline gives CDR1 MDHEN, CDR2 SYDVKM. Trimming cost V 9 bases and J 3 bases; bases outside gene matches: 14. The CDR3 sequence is CASQKMTSRDYEQYF. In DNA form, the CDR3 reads TGTGCCAGTCAGAAAATGACTAGCAGGGACTACGAGCAGTACTTC.

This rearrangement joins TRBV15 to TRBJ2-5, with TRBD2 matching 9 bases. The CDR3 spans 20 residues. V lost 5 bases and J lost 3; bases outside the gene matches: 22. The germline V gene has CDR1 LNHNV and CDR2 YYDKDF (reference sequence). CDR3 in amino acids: CATSVLPQPDPRLAEETQYF. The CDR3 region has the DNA TGTGCCACCAGCGTCCTTCCTCAACCCGACCCGAGACTAGCGGAAGAGACCCAGTACTTC.

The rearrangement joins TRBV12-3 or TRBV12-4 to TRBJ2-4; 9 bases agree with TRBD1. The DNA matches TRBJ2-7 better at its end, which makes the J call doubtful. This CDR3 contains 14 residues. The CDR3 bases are TGTGCCAGCAGTCCACGGACAGGGGCCTGCGAGCAGTACTTC. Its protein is CASSPRTGACEQYF.

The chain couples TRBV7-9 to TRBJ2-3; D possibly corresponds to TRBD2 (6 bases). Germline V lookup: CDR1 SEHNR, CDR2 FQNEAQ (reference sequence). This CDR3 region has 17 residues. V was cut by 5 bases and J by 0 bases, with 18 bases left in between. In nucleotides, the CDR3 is TGTGCCAGCAGCGCAAAAAGAGGAGGGATTAGCACAGATACGCAGTATTTT. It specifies CASSAKRGGISTDTQYF.

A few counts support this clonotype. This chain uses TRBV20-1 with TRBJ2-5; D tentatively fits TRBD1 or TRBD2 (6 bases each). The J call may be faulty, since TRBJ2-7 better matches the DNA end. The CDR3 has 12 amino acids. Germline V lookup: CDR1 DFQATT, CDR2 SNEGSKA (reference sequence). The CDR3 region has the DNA TGCAGTGCAGGGGGGATAGATAACGAGCAGTACTTC. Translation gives CSAGGIDNEQYF.

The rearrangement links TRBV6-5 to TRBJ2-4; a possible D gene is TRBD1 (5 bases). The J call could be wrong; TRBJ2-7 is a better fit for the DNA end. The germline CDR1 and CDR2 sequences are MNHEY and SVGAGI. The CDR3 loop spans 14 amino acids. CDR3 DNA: TGTGCCAGCAAGCCTTCAGGGCTAAGCTACGAGCAGTACTTC. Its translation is CASKPSGLSYEQYF.

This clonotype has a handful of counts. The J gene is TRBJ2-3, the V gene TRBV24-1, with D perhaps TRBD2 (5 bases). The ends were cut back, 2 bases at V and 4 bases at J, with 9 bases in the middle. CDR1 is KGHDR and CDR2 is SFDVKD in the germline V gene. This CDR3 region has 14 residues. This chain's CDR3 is CATSDSRAADTQYF. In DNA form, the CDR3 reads TGTGCCACCAGTGATTCCCGAGCGGCAGATACGCAGTATTTT.

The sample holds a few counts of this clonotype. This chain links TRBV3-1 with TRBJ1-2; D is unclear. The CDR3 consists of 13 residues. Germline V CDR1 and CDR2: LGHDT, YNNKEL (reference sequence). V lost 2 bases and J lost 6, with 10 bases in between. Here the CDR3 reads CASSQLGDDGYTF. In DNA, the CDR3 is TGTGCCAGCAGCCAATTAGGTGATGATGGCTACACCTTC.

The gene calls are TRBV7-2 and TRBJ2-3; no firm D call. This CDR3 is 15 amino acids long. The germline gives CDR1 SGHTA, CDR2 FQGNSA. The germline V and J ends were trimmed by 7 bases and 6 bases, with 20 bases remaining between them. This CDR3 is CASTTIGLPGDTQYF. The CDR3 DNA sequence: TGTGCCAGCACCACGATCGGGTTACCCGGCGATACGCAGTATTTT.

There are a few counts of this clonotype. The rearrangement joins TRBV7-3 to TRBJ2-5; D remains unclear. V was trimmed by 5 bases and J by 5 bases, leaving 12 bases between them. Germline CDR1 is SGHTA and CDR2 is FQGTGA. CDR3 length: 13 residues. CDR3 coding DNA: TGTGCCAGCAGCGACGGTCGTGGGGAGACCCAGTACTTC. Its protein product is CASSDGRGETQYF.

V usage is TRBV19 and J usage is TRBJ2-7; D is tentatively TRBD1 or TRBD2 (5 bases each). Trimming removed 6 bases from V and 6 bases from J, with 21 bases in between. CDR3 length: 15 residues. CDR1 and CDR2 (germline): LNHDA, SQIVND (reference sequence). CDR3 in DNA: TGTGCCAGTAGGTTCGAGGGACGGGGTCCCTGCGAGCAGTACTTC. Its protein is CASRFEGRGPCEQYF. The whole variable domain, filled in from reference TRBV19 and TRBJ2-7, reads DGGITQSPKYLFRKEGQNVTLSCEQNLNHDAMYWYRQDPGQGLRLIYYSQIVNDFQKGDIAEGYSVSREKKESFPLTVTSAQKNPTAFYLCASRFEGRGPCEQYFGPGTRLTVT.

Here the CDR3 DNA reads TGTGCCAGCACCAGGAGGGGGGGTAAAAACATTCAGTACTTC. It yields the protein CASTRRGGKNIQYF. This chain connects TRBV7-9 to TRBJ2-4; TRBD2 is a possible D gene (7 bases). The germline V gene encodes CDR1 SEHNR and CDR2 FQNEAQ (reference sequence). The CDR3 is 14 amino acids. V was trimmed by 7 bases and J by 4 bases, leaving 14 bases between them.

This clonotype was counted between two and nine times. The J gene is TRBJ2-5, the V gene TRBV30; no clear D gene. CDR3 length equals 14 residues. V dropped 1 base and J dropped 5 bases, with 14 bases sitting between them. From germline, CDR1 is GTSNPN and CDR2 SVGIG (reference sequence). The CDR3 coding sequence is TGTGCCTGGAGTGCTGGGGTCCTGGCGGAGACCCAGTACTTC. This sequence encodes CAWSAGVLAETQYF.

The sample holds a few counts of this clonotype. CDR3 region: CASSQTRDSPLHF. The DNA for the CDR3 is TGCGCCAGCAGCCAGACTAGGGATTCACCCCTCCACTTT. The chain carries TRBV5-1 and TRBJ1-6; D not certain. Trimming stripped 4 bases from V and 8 bases from J, with 10 bases between. The CDR3 is 13 residues long. Germline V gives CDR1 SGHRS, CDR2 YFSETQ.

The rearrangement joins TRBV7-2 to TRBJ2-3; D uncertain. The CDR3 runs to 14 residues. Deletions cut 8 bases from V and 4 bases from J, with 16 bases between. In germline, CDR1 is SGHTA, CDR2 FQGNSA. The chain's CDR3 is CASGLIGRPDTQYF. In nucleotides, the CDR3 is TGTGCCAGCGGCCTCATAGGCCGTCCAGATACGCAGTATTTT.

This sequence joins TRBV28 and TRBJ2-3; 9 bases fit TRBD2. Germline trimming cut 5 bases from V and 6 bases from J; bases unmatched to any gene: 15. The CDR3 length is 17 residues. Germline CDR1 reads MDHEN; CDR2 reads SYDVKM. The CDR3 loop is CASSPVGGRAESDTQYF. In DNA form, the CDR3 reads TGTGCCAGCAGTCCCGTGGGCGGGAGGGCAGAATCGGATACGCAGTATTTT. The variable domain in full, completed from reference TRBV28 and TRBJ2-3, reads DVKVTQSSRYLVKRTGEKVFLECVQDMDHENMFWYRQDPGLGLRLIYFSYDVKMKEKGDIPEGYSVSREKKERFSLILESASTNQTSMYLCASSPVGGRAESDTQYFGPGTRLTVL.

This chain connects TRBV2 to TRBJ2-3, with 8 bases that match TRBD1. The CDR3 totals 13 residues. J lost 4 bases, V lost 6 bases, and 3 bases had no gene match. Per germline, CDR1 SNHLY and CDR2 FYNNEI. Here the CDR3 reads CASRVRGPDTQYF. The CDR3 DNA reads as TGTGCCAGCAGGGTCAGGGGGCCAGATACGCAGTATTTT.

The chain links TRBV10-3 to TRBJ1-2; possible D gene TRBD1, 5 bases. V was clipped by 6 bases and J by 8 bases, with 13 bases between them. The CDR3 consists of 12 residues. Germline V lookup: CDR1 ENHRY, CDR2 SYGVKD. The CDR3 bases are TGTGCCATCAGCGACAGCCTCGGGGGCTACACCTTC. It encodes CAISDSLGGYTF.